A single sample is the source of the 3 T cell receptor beta chains below, sequenced in a study of OX40 agonist ivuxolimab in advanced cancers. Libraries were prepared by immunoSEQ multiplex PCR; TCRdb keeps only in-frame clonotypes and omits some of them. The sample records approximately 90,000 clones, about 90% being singletons. The sequenced sample was CD4+ or CD8+ T cells sorted from blood, obtained in a trial of the OX40 agonist ivuxolimab. All receptors derive from an adult with an advanced solid tumor such as melanoma, head and neck, liver or kidney cancer.

The V and J genes are TRBV27 and TRBJ2-1, with 10 nucleotides matching TRBD2. Germline loops: CDR1 MNHEY, CDR2 SMNVEV (reference sequence). V lost 5 bases and J lost 2; bases outside the gene matches: 9. This CDR3 is built from 17 residues. CDR3 nucleotides: TGTGCCAGCAGTACTCCTAGCGGGAGTTTCACCTACAATGAGCAGTTCTTC. It encodes CASSTPSGSFTYNEQFF.

The rearrangement links TRBV6-5 to TRBJ2-7; D might be TRBD1 or TRBD2, each matching 6 bases. Per the germline V gene, CDR1 is MNHEY and CDR2 is SVGAGI. The CDR3 spans 14 residues. Between the trimmed V and J ends, which lost 2 bases and 5 bases, there was a span of 13 bases. The CDR3 here is CASSYIWGADEQYF. The CDR3 DNA follows: TGTGCCAGCAGTTACATTTGGGGGGCGGACGAGCAGTACTTC.

The chain recombines TRBV6-5 with TRBJ1-2; D perhaps matches TRBD1 (5 bases). This CDR3 is 15 amino acids long. V was cut by 6 bases and J by 1 base, with 15 bases left in between. Looked up from germline, CDR1 is MNHEY and CDR2 is SVGAGI. The CDR3 reads CASSPGWDDNYGYTF. The CDR3 DNA sequence: TGTGCCAGCAGCCCCGGCTGGGACGATAACTATGGCTACACCTTC.